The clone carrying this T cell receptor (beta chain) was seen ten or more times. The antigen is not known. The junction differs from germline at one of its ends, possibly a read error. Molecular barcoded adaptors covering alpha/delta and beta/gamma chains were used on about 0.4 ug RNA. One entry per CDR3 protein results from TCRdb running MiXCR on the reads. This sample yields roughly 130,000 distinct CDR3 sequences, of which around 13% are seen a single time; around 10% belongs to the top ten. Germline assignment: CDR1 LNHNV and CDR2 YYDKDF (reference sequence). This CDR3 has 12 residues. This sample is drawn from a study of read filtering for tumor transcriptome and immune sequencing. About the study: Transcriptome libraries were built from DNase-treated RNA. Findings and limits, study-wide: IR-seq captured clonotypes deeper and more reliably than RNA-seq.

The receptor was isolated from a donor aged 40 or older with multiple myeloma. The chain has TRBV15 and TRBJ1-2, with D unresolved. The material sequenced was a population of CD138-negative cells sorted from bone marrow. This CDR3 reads CATSRASYGYTF. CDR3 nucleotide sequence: TGTGCCACCAGTAGAGCCTCCTATGGCTACACCTTC.